This TCR beta chain is drawn from a study of blood T cell repertoires in COVID-19. Turning to the study itself: Nucleic acid was either cDNA or gDNA, and it came from T cells, B-cell-depleted T cells, or PBMCs.

Repertoires were generated with immunoSEQ multiplex PCR, while TCRdb's copy carries only in-frame clones and drops some. The sample lists 170,000 or so clones, around 87% occurring once. From germline, CDR1 is SGHAT and CDR2 FQNNGV. This CDR3 region has 14 residues. V was pared by 5 bases and J by 2 bases, with 3 bases of the junction left unmatched. This TCR came from a man aged 60 to 69 with COVID-19, enrolled during active disease. Material for sequencing was peripheral blood. The chain uses TRBV11-2 and TRBJ1-2; TRBD1 aligns across 9 bases. The CDR3 bases are TGTGCCAGCAGCCATGGGACAGGGAACTATGGCTACACCTTC. The encoded protein is CASSHGTGNYGYTF.